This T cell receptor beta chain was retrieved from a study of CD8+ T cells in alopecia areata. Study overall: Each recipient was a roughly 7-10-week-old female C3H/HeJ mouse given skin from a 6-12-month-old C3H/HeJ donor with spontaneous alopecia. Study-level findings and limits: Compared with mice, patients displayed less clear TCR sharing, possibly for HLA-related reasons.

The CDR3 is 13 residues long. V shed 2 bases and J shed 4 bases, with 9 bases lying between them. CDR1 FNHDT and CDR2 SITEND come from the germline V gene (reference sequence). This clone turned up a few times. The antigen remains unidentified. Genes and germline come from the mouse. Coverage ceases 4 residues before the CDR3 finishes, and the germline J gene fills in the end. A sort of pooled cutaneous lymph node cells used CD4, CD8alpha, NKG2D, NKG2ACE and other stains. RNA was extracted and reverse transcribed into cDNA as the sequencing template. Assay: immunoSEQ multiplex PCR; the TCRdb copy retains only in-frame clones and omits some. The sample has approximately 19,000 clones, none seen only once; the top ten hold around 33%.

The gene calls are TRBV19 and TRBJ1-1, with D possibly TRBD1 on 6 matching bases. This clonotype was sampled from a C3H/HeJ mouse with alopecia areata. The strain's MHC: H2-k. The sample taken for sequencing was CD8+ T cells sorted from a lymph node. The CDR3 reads CASSMRDTTEVFF. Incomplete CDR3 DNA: TGTGCCAGCAGTATGCGGGACACCACA.